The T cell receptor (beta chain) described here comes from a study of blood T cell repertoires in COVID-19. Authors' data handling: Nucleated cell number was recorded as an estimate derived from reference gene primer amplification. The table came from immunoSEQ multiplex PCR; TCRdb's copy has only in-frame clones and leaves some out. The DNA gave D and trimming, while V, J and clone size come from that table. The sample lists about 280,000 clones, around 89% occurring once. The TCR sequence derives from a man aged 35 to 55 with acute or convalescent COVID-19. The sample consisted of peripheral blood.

DNA of the CDR3: TGTGCCAGCTCACCACTGACTAGCGGGGGGACCGGGGAGCTGTTTTTT. This encodes CASSPLTSGGTGELFF. The chain has TRBV18 and TRBJ2-2, with TRBD2 identical over 13 bases. This CDR3 region has 16 residues. The germline gives CDR1 KGHSH, CDR2 LQKENI. The J segment lost 5 bases and the V segment lost 1 base, leaving 1 base of the junction unmatched. The full variable domain, completed using reference TRBV18 and TRBJ2-2, is NAGVMQNPRHLVRRRGQEARLRCSPMKGHSHVYWYRQLPEEGLKFMVYLQKENIIDESGMPKERFSAEFPKEGPSILRIQQVVRGDSAAYFCASSPLTSGGTGELFFGEGSRLTVL.